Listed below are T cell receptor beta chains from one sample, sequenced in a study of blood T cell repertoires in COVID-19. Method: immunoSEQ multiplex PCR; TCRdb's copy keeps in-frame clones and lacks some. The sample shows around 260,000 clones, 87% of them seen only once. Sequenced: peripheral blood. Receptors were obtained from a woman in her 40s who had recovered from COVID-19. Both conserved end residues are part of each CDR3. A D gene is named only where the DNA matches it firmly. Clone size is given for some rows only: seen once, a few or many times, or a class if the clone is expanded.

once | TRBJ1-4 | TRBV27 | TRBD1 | CASSLDRGTTNEKLFF | TGTGCCAGCAGTTTAGACAGGGGAACAACTAATGAAAAACTGTTTTTT
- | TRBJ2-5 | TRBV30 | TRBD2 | CAWSVGTSGGSQETQYF | TGTGCCTGGAGTGTAGGGACTAGCGGGGGGTCCCAAGAGACCCAGTACTTC
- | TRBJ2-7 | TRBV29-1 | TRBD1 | CSVGLGTGYEQYF | TGCAGCGTAGGCCTCGGGACAGGCTACGAGCAGTACTTC
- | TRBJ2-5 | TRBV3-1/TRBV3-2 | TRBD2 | CASSWLAGGETQYF | TGTGCCAGCAGCTGGCTAGCGGGGGGGGAGACCCAGTACTTC
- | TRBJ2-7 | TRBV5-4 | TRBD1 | CASSRNPGQTTYEQYF | TGTGCCAGCAGCCGGAACCCGGGACAGACGACCTACGAGCAGTACTTC
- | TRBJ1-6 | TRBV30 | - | CAWSDGMAGWAYNSPLHF | TGTGCCTGGAGTGACGGTATGGCGGGATGGGCCTATAATTCACCCCTCCACTTT
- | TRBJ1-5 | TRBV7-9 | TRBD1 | CASSLARTGAERGQPQHF | TGTGCCAGCAGCTTAGCCCGGACAGGGGCGGAACGAGGTCAGCCCCAGCATTTT
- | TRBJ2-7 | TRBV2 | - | CASSEEQAVTYEQYF | TGTGCCAGCAGTGAGGAACAGGCAGTAACCTACGAGCAGTACTTC
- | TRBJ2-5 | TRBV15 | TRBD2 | CATSRSGGVQETQYF | TGTGCCACCAGCAGAAGCGGGGGGGTCCAAGAGACCCAGTACTTC
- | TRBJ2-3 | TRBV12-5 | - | CASGLARGSVGTDTQYF | TGTGCTAGTGGTTTGGCCCGGGGGAGTGTGGGCACAGATACGCAGTATTTT
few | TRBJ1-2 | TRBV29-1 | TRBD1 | CSGGTGSLYGYTF | TGCAGCGGGGGGACAGGTTCCCTCTATGGCTACACCTTC
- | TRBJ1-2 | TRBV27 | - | CASSLLGSYGYTF | TGTGCCAGCAGCCTCCTCGGGAGCTATGGCTACACCTTC
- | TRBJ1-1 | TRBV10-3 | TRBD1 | CAISESTGGTEAFF | TGTGCCATCAGTGAGTCCACAGGGGGCACTGAAGCTTTCTTT
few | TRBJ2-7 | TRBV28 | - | CASSFSRELPAYF | TGTGCCAGCAGCTTTTCGAGAGAACTCCCCGCGTACTTC
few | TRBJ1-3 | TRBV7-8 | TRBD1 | CASSLSPGQVSGNTIYF | TGTGCCAGCAGCTTATCACCGGGACAGGTCTCTGGAAACACCATATATTTT
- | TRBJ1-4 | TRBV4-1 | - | CASSQDPAGINEKLFF | TGCGCCAGCAGCCAAGATCCCGCAGGGATAAATGAAAAACTGTTTTTT
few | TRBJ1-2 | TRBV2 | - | CASSVEAYGYTF | TGTGCCAGCAGTGTAGAGGCCTATGGCTACACCTTC
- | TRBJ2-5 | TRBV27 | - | CASSLGGTQYF | TGTGCCAGCAGCCTGGGGGGGACCCAGTACTTC
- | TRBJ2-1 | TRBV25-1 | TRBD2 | CASRVSGGTLQGEQFF | TGTGCCAGCAGGGTGAGCGGGGGTACTCTACAAGGTGAGCAGTTCTTC
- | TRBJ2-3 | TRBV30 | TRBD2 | CAWSFLAGADTQYF | TGTGCCTGGAGCTTTCTAGCGGGGGCTGATACGCAGTATTTT
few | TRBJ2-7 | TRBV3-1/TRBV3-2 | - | CASSQASSGALTYEQYF | TGTGCCAGCAGCCAGGCCTCCTCAGGGGCGCTTACCTACGAGCAGTACTTC
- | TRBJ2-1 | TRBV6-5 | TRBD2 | CASSYYAGGTEQFF | TGTGCCAGCAGTTACTATGCGGGGGGTACTGAGCAGTTCTTC
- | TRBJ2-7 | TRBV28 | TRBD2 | CASSLTRLAGSYEQYF | TGTGCCAGCAGTTTAACCCGACTAGCGGGCTCCTACGAGCAGTACTTC
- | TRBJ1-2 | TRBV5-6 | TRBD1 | CASSFGTGADYGYTF | TGTGCCAGCAGCTTCGGGACAGGGGCCGACTATGGCTACACCTTC
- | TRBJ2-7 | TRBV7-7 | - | CASSLDWSGEQYF | TGTGCTAGCAGCTTAGATTGGAGCGGCGAGCAGTACTTC
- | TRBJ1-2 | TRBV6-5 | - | CASSYSRPGLSEGYTF | TGTGCCAGCAGTTACTCGAGGCCAGGGCTATCAGAAGGCTACACCTTC
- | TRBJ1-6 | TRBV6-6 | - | CASRSPGQTPPLHF | TGTGCCAGCAGGTCACCGGGACAAACTCCACCCCTCCACTTT
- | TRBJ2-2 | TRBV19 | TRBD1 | CASRRGPSGGELFF | TGTGCCAGTAGAAGGGGGCCGTCGGGCGGGGAGCTGTTTTTT
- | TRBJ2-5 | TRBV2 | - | CASRTSGTRETQYF | TGTGCCAGCAGGACCTCAGGCACCCGAGAGACCCAGTACTTC
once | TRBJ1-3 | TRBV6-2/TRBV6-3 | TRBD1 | CASSYPGTADTIYF | TGTGCCAGCAGTTACCCTGGGACAGCGGACACCATATATTTT
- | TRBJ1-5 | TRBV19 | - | CASSPGEGDSNQPQHF | TGTGCCAGTAGTCCCGGGGAGGGGGATAGCAATCAGCCCCAGCATTTT